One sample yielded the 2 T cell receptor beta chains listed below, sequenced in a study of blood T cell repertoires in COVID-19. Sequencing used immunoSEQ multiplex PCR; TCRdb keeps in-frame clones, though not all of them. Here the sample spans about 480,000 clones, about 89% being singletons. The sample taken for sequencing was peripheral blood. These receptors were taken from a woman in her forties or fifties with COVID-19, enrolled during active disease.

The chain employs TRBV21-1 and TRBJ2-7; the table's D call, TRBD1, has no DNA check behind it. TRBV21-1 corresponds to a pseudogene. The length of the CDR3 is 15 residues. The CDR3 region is CASTGRDTYSYEQYF. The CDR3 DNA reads TGTGCCAGCACCGGACGGGACACTTACTCCTACGAGCAGTACTTC.

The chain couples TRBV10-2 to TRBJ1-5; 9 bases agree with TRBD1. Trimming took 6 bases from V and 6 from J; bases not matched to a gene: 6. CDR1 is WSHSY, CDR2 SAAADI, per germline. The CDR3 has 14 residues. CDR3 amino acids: CASSMGQGGQPQHF. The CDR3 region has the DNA TGCGCCAGCAGCATGGGACAGGGAGGTCAGCCCCAGCATTTT.